This TCR beta chain came from a study of cytomegalovirus exposure and HLA in healthy donors. Method: immunoSEQ multiplex PCR; TCRdb's copy keeps in-frame clones and lacks some. The sample has about 360,000 clones, more than 80% seen once. From the roughly 110-subject validation cohort, which was separate from the roughly 680-subject first cohort, the donors were drawn. For this clone: What it binds is unknown.

Findings and limits, study-wide: Most sequenced TCRs were rare (though some public TCRs occurred in many donors). In vitro checks showed that three CMV-associated chains really do target CMV antigens.

V lost 0 bases and J 0 bases, leaving 5 bases between the germline ends. The CDR3 runs to 14 residues. Germline loops: CDR1 MNHEY, CDR2 SVGAGI. Sequencing was performed on PBMCs. This rearrangement joins TRBV6-5 to TRBJ2-5, with D perhaps TRBD2 (5 bases). The source is a woman aged 18-30 years in good health and CMV-seronegative. The CDR3 DNA sequence: TGTGCCAGCAGTTACTCCGGGAACCAAGAGACCCAGTACTTC. Translated, it gives CASSYSGNQETQYF.